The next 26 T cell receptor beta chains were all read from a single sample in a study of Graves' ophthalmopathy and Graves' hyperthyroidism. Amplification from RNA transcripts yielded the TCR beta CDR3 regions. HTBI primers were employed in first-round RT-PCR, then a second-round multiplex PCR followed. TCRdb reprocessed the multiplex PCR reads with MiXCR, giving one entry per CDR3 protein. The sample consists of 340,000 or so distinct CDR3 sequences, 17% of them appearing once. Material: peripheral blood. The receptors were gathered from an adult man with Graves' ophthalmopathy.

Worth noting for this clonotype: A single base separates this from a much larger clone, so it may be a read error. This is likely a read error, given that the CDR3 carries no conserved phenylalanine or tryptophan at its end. Written as DNA, the CDR3 is TGTGCCAGCAGCTTTCCGGGGGCGCAAGGCTACACCATC. Its protein product is CASSFPGAQGYTI. The chain employs TRBV7-2 and TRBJ1-2; D might be TRBD1 (6 bases). The CDR3 has 13 amino acids. Trimming cost V 3 bases and J 8 bases, with 13 bases left between them. Germline CDR1 is SGHTA and CDR2 is FQGNSA.

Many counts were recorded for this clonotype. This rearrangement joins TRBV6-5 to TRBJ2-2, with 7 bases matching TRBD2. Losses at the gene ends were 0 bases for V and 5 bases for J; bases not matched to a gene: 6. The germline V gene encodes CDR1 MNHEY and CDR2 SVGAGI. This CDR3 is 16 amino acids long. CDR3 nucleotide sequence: TGTGCCAGCAGTTACTCCCTAACGGGAGGAACCGGGGAGCTGTTTTTT. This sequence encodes CASSYSLTGGTGELFF.

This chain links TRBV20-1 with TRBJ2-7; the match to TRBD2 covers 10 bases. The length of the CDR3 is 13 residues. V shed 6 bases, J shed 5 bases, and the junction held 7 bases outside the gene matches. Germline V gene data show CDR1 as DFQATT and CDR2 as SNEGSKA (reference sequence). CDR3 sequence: CSAMGTSEDEQYF. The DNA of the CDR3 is TGCAGTGCCATGGGGACTAGCGAGGACGAGCAGTACTTC.

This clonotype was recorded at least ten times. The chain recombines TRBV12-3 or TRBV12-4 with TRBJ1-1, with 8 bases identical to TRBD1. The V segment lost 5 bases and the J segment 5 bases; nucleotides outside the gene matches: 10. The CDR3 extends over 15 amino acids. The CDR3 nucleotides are TGTGCCAGCAGTGAAGCGGACAGGGCGTGGACTGAAGCTTTCTTT. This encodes CASSEADRAWTEAFF.

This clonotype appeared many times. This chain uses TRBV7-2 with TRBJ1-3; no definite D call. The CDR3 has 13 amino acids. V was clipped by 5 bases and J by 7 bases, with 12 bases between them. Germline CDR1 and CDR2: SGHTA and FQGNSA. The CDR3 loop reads CASSPTIRNTIYF. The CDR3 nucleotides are TGTGCCAGCAGCCCAACAATACGCAACACCATATATTTT.

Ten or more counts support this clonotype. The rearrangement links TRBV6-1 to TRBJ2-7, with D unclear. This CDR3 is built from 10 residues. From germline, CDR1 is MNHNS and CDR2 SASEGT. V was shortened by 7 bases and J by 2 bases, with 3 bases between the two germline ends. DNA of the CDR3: TGTGCCAGCACCGCCTACGAGCAGTACTTC. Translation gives CASTAYEQYF.

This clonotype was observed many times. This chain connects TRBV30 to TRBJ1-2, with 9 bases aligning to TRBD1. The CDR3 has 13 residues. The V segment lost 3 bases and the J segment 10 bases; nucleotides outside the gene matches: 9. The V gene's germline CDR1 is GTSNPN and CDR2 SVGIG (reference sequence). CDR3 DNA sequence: TGTGCCTGGAGAACAGGGGGCGCCAGTATCTACACCTTC. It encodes CAWRTGGASIYTF.

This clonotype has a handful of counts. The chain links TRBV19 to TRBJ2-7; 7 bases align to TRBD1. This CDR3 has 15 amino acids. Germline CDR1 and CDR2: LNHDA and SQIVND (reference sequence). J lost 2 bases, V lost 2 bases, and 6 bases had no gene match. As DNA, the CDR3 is TGTGCCAGTAGTATACTTACAGGGGCCACCTACGAGCAGTACTTC. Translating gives CASSILTGATYEQYF.

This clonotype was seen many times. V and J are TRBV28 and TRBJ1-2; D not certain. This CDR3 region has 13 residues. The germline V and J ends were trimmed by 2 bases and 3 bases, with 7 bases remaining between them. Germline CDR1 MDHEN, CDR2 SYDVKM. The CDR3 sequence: CASSLTRYYGYTF. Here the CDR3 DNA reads TGTGCCAGCAGTTTAACAAGATACTATGGCTACACCTTC.

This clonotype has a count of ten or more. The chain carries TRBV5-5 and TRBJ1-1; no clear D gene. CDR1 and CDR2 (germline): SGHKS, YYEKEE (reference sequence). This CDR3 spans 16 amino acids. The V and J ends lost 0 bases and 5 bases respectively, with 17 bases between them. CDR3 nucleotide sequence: TGTGCCAGCAGCTTGGGCCGCCTCCAAGGGTTGACTGAAGCTTTCTTT. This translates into CASSLGRLQGLTEAFF.

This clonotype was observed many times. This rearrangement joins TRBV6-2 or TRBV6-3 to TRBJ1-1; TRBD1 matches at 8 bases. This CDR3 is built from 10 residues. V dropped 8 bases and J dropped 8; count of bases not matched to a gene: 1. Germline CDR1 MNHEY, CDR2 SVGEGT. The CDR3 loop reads CASRDREAFF. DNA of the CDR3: TGTGCCAGCCGGGACAGGGAAGCTTTCTTT.

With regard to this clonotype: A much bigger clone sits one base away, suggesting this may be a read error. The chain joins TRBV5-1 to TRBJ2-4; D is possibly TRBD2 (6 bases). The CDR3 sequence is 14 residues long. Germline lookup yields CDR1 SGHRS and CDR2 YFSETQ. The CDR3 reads CASSSPSEVNIQHF. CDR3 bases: TGCGCCAGCAGCTCCCCTAGCGAAGTAAACATTCAGCACTTC.

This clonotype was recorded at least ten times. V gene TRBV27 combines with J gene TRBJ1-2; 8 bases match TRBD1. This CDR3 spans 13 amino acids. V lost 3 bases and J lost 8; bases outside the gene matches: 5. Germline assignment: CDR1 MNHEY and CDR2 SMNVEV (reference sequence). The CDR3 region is CASSFPGGVGYTF. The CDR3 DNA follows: TGTGCCAGCAGTTTTCCAGGGGGCGTGGGCTACACCTTC.

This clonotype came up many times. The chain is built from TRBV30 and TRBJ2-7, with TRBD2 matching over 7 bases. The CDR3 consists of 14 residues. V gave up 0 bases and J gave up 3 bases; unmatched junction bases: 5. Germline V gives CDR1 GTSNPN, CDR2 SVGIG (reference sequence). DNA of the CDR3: TGTGCCTGGAGTGTAAGACTAGCAGACTACGAGCAGTACTTC. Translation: CAWSVRLADYEQYF.

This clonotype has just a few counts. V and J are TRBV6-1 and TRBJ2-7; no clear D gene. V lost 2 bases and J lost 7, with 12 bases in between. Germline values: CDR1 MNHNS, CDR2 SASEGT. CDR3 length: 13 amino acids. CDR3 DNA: TGTGCCAGCAGTGAAAGATCCCATCGGGAGCAGTACTTC. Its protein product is CASSERSHREQYF.

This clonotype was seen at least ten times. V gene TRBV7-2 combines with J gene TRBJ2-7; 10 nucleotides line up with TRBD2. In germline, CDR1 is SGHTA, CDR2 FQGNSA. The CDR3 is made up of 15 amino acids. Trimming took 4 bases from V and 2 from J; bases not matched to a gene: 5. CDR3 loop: CASSSSSGSTYEQYF. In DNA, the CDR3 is TGTGCCAGCAGCTCCTCTAGCGGGAGCACCTACGAGCAGTACTTC. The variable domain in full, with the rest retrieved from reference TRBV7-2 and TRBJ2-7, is GAGVSQSPSNKVTEKGKDVELRCDPISGHTALYWYRQSLGQGLEFLIYFQGNSAPDKSGLPSDRFSAERTGGSVSTLTIQRTQQEDSAVYLCASSSSSGSTYEQYFGPGTRLTVT.

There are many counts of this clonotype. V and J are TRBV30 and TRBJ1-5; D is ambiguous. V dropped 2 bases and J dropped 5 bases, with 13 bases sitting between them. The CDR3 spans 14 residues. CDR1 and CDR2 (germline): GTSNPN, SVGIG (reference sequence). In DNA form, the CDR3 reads TGTGCCTGGAGTTTGAGTGGGATCGATCAGCCCCAGCATTTT. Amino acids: CAWSLSGIDQPQHF.

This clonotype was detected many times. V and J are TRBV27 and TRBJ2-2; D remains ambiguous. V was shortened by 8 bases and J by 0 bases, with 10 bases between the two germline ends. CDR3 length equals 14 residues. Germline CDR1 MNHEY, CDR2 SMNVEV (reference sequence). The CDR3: CASRMQSNTGELFF. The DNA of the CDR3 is TGTGCCAGCCGAATGCAGTCGAACACCGGGGAGCTGTTTTTT.

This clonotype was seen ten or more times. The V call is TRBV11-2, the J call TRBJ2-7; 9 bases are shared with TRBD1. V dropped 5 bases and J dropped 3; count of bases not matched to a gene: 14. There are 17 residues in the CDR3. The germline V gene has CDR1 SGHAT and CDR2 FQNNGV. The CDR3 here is CASSKGGWGTGFYEQYF. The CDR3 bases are TGTGCCAGCAGCAAAGGGGGTTGGGGGACAGGGTTCTACGAGCAGTACTTC.

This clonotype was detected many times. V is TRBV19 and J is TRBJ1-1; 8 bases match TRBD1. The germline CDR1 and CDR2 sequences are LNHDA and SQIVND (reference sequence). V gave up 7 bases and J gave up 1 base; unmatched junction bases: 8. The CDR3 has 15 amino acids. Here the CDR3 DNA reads TGTGCCAGTATCACCTGGACAGGGAAGAACACTGAAGCTTTCTTT. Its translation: CASITWTGKNTEAFF.

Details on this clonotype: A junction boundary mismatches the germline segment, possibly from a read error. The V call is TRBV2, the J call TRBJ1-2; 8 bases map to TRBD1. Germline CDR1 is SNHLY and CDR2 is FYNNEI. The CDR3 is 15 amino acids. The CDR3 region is CASSEAMTGEMSYSF. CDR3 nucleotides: TGTGCCAGCAGTGAAGCTATGACAGGGGAAATGAGCTACAGCTTC.

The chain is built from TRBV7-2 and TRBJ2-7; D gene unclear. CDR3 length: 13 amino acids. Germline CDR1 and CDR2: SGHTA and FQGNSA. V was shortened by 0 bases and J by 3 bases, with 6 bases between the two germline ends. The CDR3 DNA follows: TGTGCCAGCAGCTTAGCCGAAGACTACGAGCAGTACTTC. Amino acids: CASSLAEDYEQYF. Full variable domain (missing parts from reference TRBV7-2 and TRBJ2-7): GAGVSQSPSNKVTEKGKDVELRCDPISGHTALYWYRQSLGQGLEFLIYFQGNSAPDKSGLPSDRFSAERTGGSVSTLTIQRTQQEDSAVYLCASSLAEDYEQYFGPGTRLTVT.

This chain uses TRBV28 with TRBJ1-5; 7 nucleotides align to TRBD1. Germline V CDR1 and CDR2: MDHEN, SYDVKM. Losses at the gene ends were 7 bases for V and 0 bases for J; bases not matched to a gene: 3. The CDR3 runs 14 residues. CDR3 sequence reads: CASIRQGSNQPQHF. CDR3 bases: TGTGCCAGCATCCGACAGGGTAGCAATCAGCCCCAGCATTTT.

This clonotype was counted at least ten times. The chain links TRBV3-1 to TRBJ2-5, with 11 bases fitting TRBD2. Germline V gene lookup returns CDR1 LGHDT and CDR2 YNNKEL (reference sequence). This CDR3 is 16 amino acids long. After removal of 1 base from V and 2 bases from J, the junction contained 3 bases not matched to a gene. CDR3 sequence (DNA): TGTGCCAGCAGCCAAGGACTAGCGGGGCCGCAAGAGACCCAGTACTTC. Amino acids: CASSQGLAGPQETQYF.

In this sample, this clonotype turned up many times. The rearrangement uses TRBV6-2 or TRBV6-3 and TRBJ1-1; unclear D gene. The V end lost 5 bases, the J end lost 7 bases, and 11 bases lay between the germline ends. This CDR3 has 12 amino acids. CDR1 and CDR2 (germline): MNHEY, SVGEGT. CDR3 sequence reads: CASSTNNYEAFF. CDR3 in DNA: TGTGCCAGCAGTACCAATAACTATGAAGCTTTCTTT.

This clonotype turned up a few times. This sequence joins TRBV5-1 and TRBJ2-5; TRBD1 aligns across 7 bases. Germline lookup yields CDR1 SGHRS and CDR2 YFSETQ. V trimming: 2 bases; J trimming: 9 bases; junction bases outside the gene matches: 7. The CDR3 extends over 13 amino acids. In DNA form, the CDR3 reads TGCGCCAGCAGCTTTCGACAGGGCGATTCCCAGTACTTC. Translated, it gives CASSFRQGDSQYF.